Sequencing of this T cell receptor beta chain was carried out in a study of blood T cell repertoires in COVID-19. CDR3 size: 15 residues. Profiling relied on immunoSEQ multiplex PCR, and the TCRdb table lists in-frame clones only, not all of them. This repertoire shows approximately 130,000 clones, about 88% found once; its top ten account for more than 1.5%. The V gene is TRBV12-2, the J gene TRBJ1-2; TRBD1 is taken as the D call from the table, unchecked against the DNA. TRBV12-2 is a known pseudogene. The clonotype comes from a human donor in a cohort sampled during active COVID-19. The sample consisted of peripheral blood. Here the CDR3 reads CASRRRQGWAYGYTF. CDR3 nucleotide sequence: TGTGCAAGTCGCCGTAGACAGGGATGGGCCTATGGCTACACCTTC.